Each of the 2 T cell receptor beta chains below was sequenced from the same sample in a study of regulatory T cells in long-lasting Graves disease. Combining iRepertoire HTBI primers with Arm-PCR of CDR3 regions, the authors built TCR beta libraries. TCRdb itself ran the multiplex PCR reads through MiXCR, one entry per CDR3 protein. The data contain 450,000 to 500,000 distinct CDR3 sequences, around 15% of them singletons. The time point denotes: newly diagnosed GD, antithyroid drugs for less than 3 months. Researchers made the TCR library from RNA that was extracted from PBMCs. These same records also appear under a second study, on T cells in Graves' hyperthyroidism and ophthalmopathy.

The sequenced sample was peripheral blood mononuclear cells (PBMCs), obtained at new diagnosis, from a patient treated with antithyroid drugs. These TCRs come from a man aged 35 to 55 with Graves disease.

This clonotype was found many times. CDR3 amino acids: CASNQNRGRETQYF. CDR3 in DNA: TGTGCCAGCAACCAGAACAGGGGGCGCGAGACCCAGTACTTC. The rearrangement links TRBV28 to TRBJ2-5, with TRBD1 identical over 9 bases. After removal of 7 bases from V and 5 bases from J, the junction contained 8 bases not matched to a gene. Looked up from germline, CDR1 is MDHEN and CDR2 is SYDVKM. The CDR3 runs 14 residues. Full variable domain (outside the CDR3, taken from reference TRBV28 and TRBJ2-5): DVKVTQSSRYLVKRTGEKVFLECVQDMDHENMFWYRQDPGLGLRLIYFSYDVKMKEKGDIPEGYSVSREKKERFSLILESASTNQTSMYLCASNQNRGRETQYFGPGTRLLVL.

The chain carries TRBV11-2 and TRBJ2-7; D is ambiguous. CDR1 and CDR2 from the germline V gene are SGHAT and FQNNGV. Trimming left V 5 bases short and J 7 bases short, with 15 bases between. The CDR3 totals 13 residues. CDR3 nucleotide sequence: TGTGCCAGCAGCCCCGGCGTAGGGCTTGAGCAGTACTTC. As protein: CASSPGVGLEQYF.